Listed here are 8 T cell receptor beta chains from one sample, sequenced in a study of blood T cell repertoires in COVID-19. TCRdb keeps only in-frame clones here, not all; method: immunoSEQ multiplex PCR. The data hold about 80,000 clones, with about 81% observed a single time. Sequencing used peripheral blood. Receptors originate from a human donor in a cohort sampled during active COVID-19.

The chain uses TRBV7-9 and TRBJ2-4, with 8 nucleotides matching TRBD2. The CDR3 extends over 16 amino acids. Germline assignment: CDR1 SEHNR and CDR2 FQNEAQ (reference sequence). The V segment lost 1 base and the J segment 1 base; nucleotides outside the gene matches: 3. CDR3 in DNA: TGTGCCAGCAGCTTAGAAGCGGGAGCGGCCAAAAACATTCAGTACTTC. Encoded protein: CASSLEAGAAKNIQYF.

The chain links TRBV19 to TRBJ2-7; no reliable D call. V was pared by 0 bases and J by 3 bases, with 6 bases between. CDR1 and CDR2 from the germline V gene are LNHDA and SQIVND (reference sequence). This CDR3 is 13 amino acids long. CDR3 sequence reads: CASSIDGFYEQYF. CDR3 nucleotide sequence: TGTGCCAGTAGTATAGATGGCTTCTACGAGCAGTACTTC.

This clone was seen just once. The chain uses TRBV6-5 and TRBJ1-6; no firm D call. Between the trimmed V and J ends, which lost 7 bases and 9 bases, there was a span of 19 bases. The CDR3 extends over 15 amino acids. Germline assignment: CDR1 MNHEY and CDR2 SVGAGI. CDR3 in amino acids: CASITDGSSTSPLHF. CDR3 nucleotide sequence: TGTGCCAGCATAACCGACGGGAGTTCCACTTCACCCCTCCACTTT.

V gene TRBV5-5 combines with J gene TRBJ2-2, with 7 bases lining up with TRBD1. The ends lost 0 bases at V and 6 bases at J; junction bases unmatched: 2. The CDR3 consists of 14 residues. The germline gives CDR1 SGHKS, CDR2 YYEKEE (reference sequence). CDR3 sequence (DNA): TGTGCCAGCAGCTTGGACAGGGGTTCCGGGGAGCTGTTTTTT. Protein: CASSLDRGSGELFF. Looking up the rest from reference TRBV5-5 and TRBJ2-2 gives the full variable domain: DAGVTQSPTHLIKTRGQQVTLRCSPISGHKSVSWYQQVLGQGPQFIFQYYEKEERGRGNFPDRFSARQFPNYSSELNVNALLLGDSALYLCASSLDRGSGELFFGEGSRLTVL.

V usage is TRBV10-1 and J usage is TRBJ2-7; a possible D gene is TRBD2 (6 bases). Looked up from germline, CDR1 is WNHNN and CDR2 is SYGVQD (reference sequence). The V end was cut by 5 bases, the J end by 6 bases, with 14 bases between. The CDR3 runs 13 residues. CDR3 region: CASSRYVGGEQYF. CDR3 DNA: TGCGCCAGCAGTAGATATGTGGGGGGCGAGCAGTACTTC.

This chain connects TRBV29-1 to TRBJ2-7, with D hard to call. The CDR3 extends over 13 amino acids. Trimming stripped 5 bases from V and 3 bases from J, with 14 bases between. The V gene's germline CDR1 is SQVTM and CDR2 ANQGSEA. For the CDR3, the DNA is TGCAGCGTTATCGGGTCCTCACTCTACGAGCAGTACTTC. Its translation: CSVIGSSLYEQYF.

V gene TRBV11-1 combines with J gene TRBJ2-1; D perhaps matches TRBD2 (6 bases). The germline V gene encodes CDR1 SGHAT and CDR2 FQDESV (reference sequence). V lost 1 base and J 8 bases, leaving 12 bases between the germline ends. The CDR3 is 14 amino acids. The CDR3 protein is CASSLGRREDEQFF. The CDR3 DNA sequence: TGTGCCAGCAGCTTAGGTCGCAGGGAGGATGAGCAGTTCTTC.

The CDR3 sequence: CASSSLGGYGYTF. Here the CDR3 DNA reads TGCGCCAGCAGCTCCCTCGGGGGCTATGGCTACACCTTC. The genes are TRBV5-1 and TRBJ1-2; D may be TRBD1 (5 bases). Trimming shortened V by 3 bases and J by 4 bases, and 10 bases separated the two germline ends. The length of the CDR3 is 13 residues. Germline V gives CDR1 SGHRS, CDR2 YFSETQ.